One and the same sample provided the 13 T cell receptor beta chains below, sequenced in a study of cytomegalovirus exposure and HLA in healthy donors. Both 60 Vbeta primers and 13 Jbeta primers went into the PCR. Produced via immunoSEQ multiplex PCR; TCRdb's table is partial and in-frame only. The sample lists 150,000 or so clones, 76% occurring once. The sample taken for sequencing was PBMCs. The source of these receptors is a male donor in good health and CMV-seronegative.

The chain uses TRBV1 and TRBJ1-2; whether TRBD1, the table's D call, matches the DNA was not checked. TRBV1 is termed a pseudogene. CDR3 length: 14 residues. The CDR3 DNA is TGCACCAGCAGGACCCGAGGGGGCTTGGAGGGCTACACCTTC. It specifies CTSRTRGGLEGYTF.

This clone showed up just a few times. The gene calls are TRBV28 and TRBJ2-7; D is unclear. The length of the CDR3 is 14 residues. Germline-derived CDR1 and CDR2 are MDHEN and SYDVKM. V lost 6 bases to trimming and J lost 6 bases, with 18 bases between them. The CDR3: CASRARNVAREQYF. As DNA, the CDR3 is TGTGCCAGCAGGGCTAGAAATGTTGCCCGCGAGCAGTACTTC. The whole variable domain, remainder taken from reference TRBV28 and TRBJ2-7, is DVKVTQSSRYLVKRTGEKVFLECVQDMDHENMFWYRQDPGLGLRLIYFSYDVKMKEKGDIPEGYSVSREKKERFSLILESASTNQTSMYLCASRARNVAREQYFGPGTRLTVT.

The CDR3 region has the DNA TGTGCCTCAGGGGTAGGAATAGCTGCCGAGCAGTACTTC. Translating it yields CASGVGIAAEQYF. The V and J genes are TRBV7-9 and TRBJ2-7; D might be TRBD1 (6 bases). The germline CDR1 and CDR2 sequences are SEHNR and FQNEAQ (reference sequence). V gave up 11 bases and J gave up 6 bases, with 20 bases separating them. The CDR3 length is 13 residues.

The chain employs TRBV10-3 and TRBJ1-5; 7 nucleotides align to TRBD1. Germline CDR1 is ENHRY and CDR2 is SYGVKD. V shed 0 bases, J shed 3 bases, and the junction held 5 bases outside the gene matches. The CDR3 has 16 residues. The CDR3 spells CAISESYRGANQPQHF. CDR3 coding DNA: TGTGCCATCAGTGAGTCTTACAGGGGTGCCAATCAGCCCCAGCATTTT.

This clone was seen just once. The V call is TRBV27, the J call TRBJ1-5, with 7 bases that match TRBD1. The CDR3 is 13 amino acids. The germline CDR1 and CDR2 sequences are MNHEY and SMNVEV (reference sequence). V lost 4 bases and J lost 6; bases outside the gene matches: 3. CDR3 DNA sequence: TGTGCCAGCAGTTCAGGGGGAGGTCAGCCCCAGCATTTT. Protein sequence: CASSSGGGQPQHF.

CDR3 coding DNA: TGTGCCAGCAGTTGGGGGGGACGGGGCGAGCAGTACTTC. This codes for CASSWGGRGEQYF. V gene TRBV9 combines with J gene TRBJ2-7; TRBD2 aligns across 7 bases. Germline V CDR1 and CDR2: SGDLS, YYNGEE. V was clipped by 5 bases and J by 6 bases; unmatched bases: 8. This CDR3 is built from 13 residues.

The genes are TRBV28 and TRBJ1-1; possible D gene TRBD1, 6 bases. Trimming pared 6 bases from V and 5 bases from J, leaving 16 bases between. This CDR3 spans 14 amino acids. Germline CDR1 MDHEN, CDR2 SYDVKM. The CDR3: CASRLGGASTEAFF. The CDR3 DNA sequence: TGTGCCAGCAGGCTAGGGGGGGCGAGTACTGAAGCTTTCTTT.

V and J are TRBV11-1 and TRBJ2-2; 7 positions match TRBD2. Germline CDR1 reads SGHAT; CDR2 reads FQDESV (reference sequence). The CDR3 is 16 amino acids. The junction had 5 bases not matched to a gene; V was cut back by 2 bases and J by 2 bases. The CDR3 protein is CASSLYAGVNTGELFF. The CDR3 DNA reads as TGTGCCAGCAGCTTATATGCGGGAGTAAACACCGGGGAGCTGTTTTTT. The complete variable domain, with remaining parts taken from reference TRBV11-1 and TRBJ2-2, reads EAEVAQSPRYKITEKSQAVAFWCDPISGHATLYWYRQILGQGPELLVQFQDESVVDDSQLPKDRFSAERLKGVDSTLKIQPAELGDSAMYLCASSLYAGVNTGELFFGEGSRLTVL.

The J gene is TRBJ2-6, the V gene TRBV5-6; D gene uncertain. CDR3 length: 16 amino acids. V dropped 2 bases and J dropped 0 bases, with 9 bases sitting between them. Germline CDR1 reads SGHDT; CDR2 reads YYEEEE. CDR3 amino acids: CASSFTVLSGANVLTF. Written as DNA, the CDR3 is TGTGCCAGCAGCTTTACAGTGCTCTCTGGGGCCAACGTCCTGACTTTC.

This clone was recorded only once. The chain combines TRBV7-2 with TRBJ2-3; 11 bases align to TRBD2. V trimming: 5 bases; J trimming: 6 bases; junction bases outside the gene matches: 4. CDR3 length: 14 residues. Germline V CDR1 and CDR2: SGHTA, FQGNSA. This CDR3 is CASSRTSGLDTQYF. In DNA form, the CDR3 reads TGTGCCAGCAGCCGGACTAGCGGGCTGGATACGCAGTATTTT.

This clone was seen more than once but under ten times. A junction end diverges from the germline sequence, so it may reflect a read error. This chain uses TRBV7-9 with TRBJ1-2, with D possibly matching TRBD1 (6 bases). Germline V gives CDR1 SEHNR, CDR2 FQNEAQ (reference sequence). The CDR3 consists of 16 residues. CDR3 region: CSSSLVAGVANYGYTF. The DNA for the CDR3 is TGTTCCAGCAGCTTAGTGGCAGGGGTTGCTAACTATGGCTACACCTTC.

The rearrangement uses TRBV4-1 and TRBJ1-6; 9 positions match TRBD1. With V trimmed by 4 bases and J by 8 bases, 12 bases remained unmatched. The CDR3 contains 17 residues. CDR1 is MGHRA and CDR2 is YSYEKL in the germline V gene. CDR3 in amino acids: CASSPRDRDLMDSPLHF. CDR3 nucleotide sequence: TGCGCCAGCAGCCCCCGGGACAGGGATTTAATGGATTCACCCCTCCACTTT.

The chain is built from TRBV19 and TRBJ2-6, with no clear D. Trimming took 1 base from V and 2 from J, leaving 6 bases between them. CDR1 is LNHDA, CDR2 SQIVND, per germline (reference sequence). The CDR3 length is 15 residues. In DNA form, the CDR3 reads TGTGCCAGTAGTATAGGAGGTACTGGGGCCAACGTCCTGACTTTC. Encoded protein: CASSIGGTGANVLTF.